One sample yielded the 25 T cell receptor beta chains listed below, sequenced in a study of blood T cell repertoires in COVID-19. The table came from immunoSEQ multiplex PCR; TCRdb's copy has only in-frame clones and leaves some out. The profile covers a few hundred thousand clones, with over 80% appearing a single time and approximately 5.3% taken by the ten largest. Sequencing was carried out using peripheral blood. All receptors come from a human donor in a cohort sampled during active COVID-19.

The chain carries TRBV11-3 and TRBJ2-7; TRBD1 aligns across 8 bases. This CDR3 region has 14 residues. With V trimmed by 1 base and J by 6 bases, 5 bases remained unmatched. The germline V gene encodes CDR1 SGHNT and CDR2 YENEEA. The CDR3 nucleotides are TGTGCCAGCAGCTTAGGTGGGACAGGATTCGAGCAGTACTTC. It specifies CASSLGGTGFEQYF.

The rearrangement links TRBV5-4 to TRBJ2-1, with 10 bases matching TRBD2. Germline V gene lookup returns CDR1 SGHNT and CDR2 YYREEE (reference sequence). J gave up 2 bases and V 4 bases, and 3 bases lay outside the gene matches. This CDR3 has 15 amino acids. CDR3 amino acids: CASSTGTSAYNEQFF. For the CDR3, the DNA is TGTGCCAGCAGCACAGGGACTAGCGCCTACAATGAGCAGTTCTTC. Combining the CDR3 with reference TRBV5-4 and TRBJ2-1 gives the whole variable domain ETGVTQSPTHLIKTRGQQVTLRCSSQSGHNTVSWYQQALGQGPQFIFQYYREEENGRGNFPPRFSGLQFPNYSSELNVNALELDDSALYLCASSTGTSAYNEQFFGPGTRLTVL.

The sample holds one count of this clone. The chain carries TRBV29-1 and TRBJ2-6; perhaps TRBD2 as D (6 bases). The CDR3 covers 16 residues. The germline V gene has CDR1 SQVTM and CDR2 ANQGSEA. V lost 7 bases, J lost 0 bases, and 16 bases lay in between. CDR3 sequence (DNA): TGCAGCGCCTGGGACTCCACAACCTCTGGGGCCAACGTCCTGACTTTC. Translating it yields CSAWDSTTSGANVLTF. Drawing the rest from reference TRBV29-1 and TRBJ2-6, the complete variable domain is SAVISQKPSRDICQRGTSLTIQCQVDSQVTMMFWYRQQPGQSLTLIATANQGSEATYESGFVIDKFPISRPNLTFSTLTVSNMSPEDSSIYLCSAWDSTTSGANVLTFGAGSRLTVL.

This sequence joins TRBV5-4 and TRBJ2-7, with TRBD1 as a possible D gene (6 bases). Germline V CDR1 and CDR2: SGHNT, YYREEE (reference sequence). The CDR3 length is 12 residues. V dropped 5 bases and J dropped 4 bases, with 10 bases sitting between them. The CDR3 reads CASSPQGYEQYF. The CDR3 DNA follows: TGTGCCAGCAGTCCACAGGGTTACGAGCAGTACTTC. The complete variable domain, with remaining parts taken from reference TRBV5-4 and TRBJ2-7, reads ETGVTQSPTHLIKTRGQQVTLRCSSQSGHNTVSWYQQALGQGPQFIFQYYREEENGRGNFPPRFSGLQFPNYSSELNVNALELDDSALYLCASSPQGYEQYFGPGTRLTVT.

This clone has a handful of counts. The genes are TRBV5-6 and TRBJ2-7, with no clear D. Germline assignment: CDR1 SGHDT and CDR2 YYEEEE. CDR3 length: 13 amino acids. The V gene lost 2 bases and the J gene lost 3 bases, with 9 bases spanning the gap. CDR3 sequence: CASSLTERYEQYF. The CDR3 nucleotides read TGTGCCAGCAGCTTAACAGAACGCTACGAGCAGTACTTC.

This rearrangement joins TRBV7-2 to TRBJ2-7; D perhaps matches TRBD2 (5 bases). The germline gives CDR1 SGHTA, CDR2 FQGNSA. The CDR3 runs 15 residues. V was clipped by 1 base and J by 3 bases, with 13 bases between them. The DNA for the CDR3 is TGTGCCAGCAGCTTAGGGCTCACCGGGATCTACGAGCAGTACTTC. This codes for CASSLGLTGIYEQYF. Together with reference TRBV7-2 and TRBJ2-7, the CDR3 gives the full variable domain: GAGVSQSPSNKVTEKGKDVELRCDPISGHTALYWYRQSLGQGLEFLIYFQGNSAPDKSGLPSDRFSAERTGGSVSTLTIQRTQQEDSAVYLCASSLGLTGIYEQYFGPGTRLTVT.

With regard to this clone: The junction differs from germline at one of its ends, possibly a read error. Other nucleotide sequences in the sample specify the same CDR3. The CDR3 protein is CASSLTGEAFF. In DNA form, the CDR3 reads TGTGCTAGCAGCTTGACGGGAGAAGCTTTCTTT. The chain employs TRBV5-6 and TRBJ1-1; D ambiguous. This CDR3 spans 11 amino acids. The V gene's germline CDR1 is SGHDT and CDR2 YYEEEE.

This chain joins TRBV29-1 and TRBJ1-3; D is unresolved. CDR1 is SQVTM and CDR2 is ANQGSEA in the germline V gene. The V and J ends lost 6 bases and 0 bases respectively, with 9 bases between them. This CDR3 spans 13 amino acids. The CDR3 is CSVAEVSGNTIYF. Written as DNA, the CDR3 is TGCAGCGTCGCCGAGGTCTCTGGAAACACCATATATTTT.

V usage is TRBV6-5 and J usage is TRBJ1-2, with 7 bases lining up with TRBD1. CDR3 size: 14 residues. Germline CDR1 and CDR2: MNHEY and SVGAGI. Losses at the gene ends were 5 bases for V and 4 bases for J; bases not matched to a gene: 7. This CDR3 is CASSREQGTYGYTF. CDR3 in DNA: TGTGCCAGCAGTCGGGAACAGGGGACCTATGGCTACACCTTC.

The V call is TRBV6-2 or TRBV6-3, the J call TRBJ2-7; TRBD2 might be the D (5 bases). This CDR3 has 16 residues. Germline V lookup: CDR1 MNHEY, CDR2 SVGEGT. Trimming took 6 bases from V and 4 from J, leaving 22 bases between them. CDR3 DNA: TGTGCCAGCAGCTCCCCATACCGGGATTCCGTTTACGAGCAGTACTTC. It encodes CASSSPYRDSVYEQYF.

This chain joins TRBV7-9 and TRBJ1-1; D not resolved. The CDR3 is 14 residues long. The V end was cut by 2 bases, the J end by 5 bases, with 12 bases between. The V gene's germline CDR1 is SEHNR and CDR2 FQNEAQ (reference sequence). The CDR3 sequence is CASSLNSVLTEAFF. DNA of the CDR3: TGTGCCAGCAGCTTAAACTCCGTGTTGACTGAAGCTTTCTTT.

The table lists this clone with a few counts. The chain couples TRBV4-2 to TRBJ2-2, with 8 bases fitting TRBD2. There are 15 residues in the CDR3. Germline V CDR1 and CDR2: LGHNA, YNFKEQ. Trimming removed 2 bases from V and 4 bases from J; junction bases left unmatched: 3. The CDR3 protein is CASSQRGLVTGELFF. In DNA, the CDR3 is TGTGCCAGCAGCCAAAGGGGACTAGTCACCGGGGAGCTGTTTTTT.

This sequence joins TRBV6-5 and TRBJ2-7, with 9 nucleotides matching TRBD2. The CDR3 extends over 14 amino acids. V shed 3 bases, J shed 4 bases, and the junction held 4 bases outside the gene matches. Germline values: CDR1 MNHEY, CDR2 SVGAGI. CDR3 residues: CASSYSGGEYEQYF. DNA of the CDR3: TGTGCCAGCAGTTATAGCGGGGGCGAATACGAGCAGTACTTC.

The chain uses TRBV23-1 and TRBJ1-4, with a possible D match to TRBD1 (5 bases). TRBV23-1 is an open reading frame whose function is uncertain. V gave up 6 bases and J gave up 3 bases, with 14 bases separating them. The CDR3 covers 15 residues. The CDR3 DNA reads as TGCGCCAGCAGGATGCAGGCGGGGGCTAATGAAAAACTGTTTTTT. Translation: CASRMQAGANEKLFF.

This clone was found a few times. V gene TRBV5-1 combines with J gene TRBJ2-5; tentative D call: TRBD1 (5 bases). The CDR3 is 14 residues long. CDR1 is SGHRS, CDR2 YFSETQ, per germline. Trimming shortened V by 2 bases and J by 2 bases, and 10 bases separated the two germline ends. CDR3 loop: CASSLHDSQETQYF. CDR3 coding DNA: TGCGCCAGCAGCTTACACGACAGTCAAGAGACCCAGTACTTC.

In regard to this clone: The sample carries other DNA sequences with the same CDR3. The chain joins TRBV27 to TRBJ2-7; 10 bases align to TRBD2. Trimming at V came to 2 bases and at J to 4 bases, leaving 5 bases not matched to a gene. There are 15 residues in the CDR3. Germline V gene sequence: CDR1 MNHEY, CDR2 SMNVEV (reference sequence). The CDR3 nucleotides read TGTGCCAGCAGTTTAGGAGCGGGAGGGCCGTACGAGCAGTACTTC. Translating gives CASSLGAGGPYEQYF.

The gene calls are TRBV12-5 and TRBJ1-2, with TRBD1 matching 9 bases. Germline CDR1 LGHNT, CDR2 FRNRAP. Trimming took 0 bases from V and 1 from J; bases not matched to a gene: 6. The CDR3 has 17 residues. DNA for the CDR3: TGTGCTAGTGGTTTGGTAAGGGACAGGGCCCTTAACTATGGCTACACCTTC. It specifies CASGLVRDRALNYGYTF. The variable domain in full, with the rest retrieved from reference TRBV12-5 and TRBJ1-2, is DARVTQTPRHKVTEMGQEVTMRCQPILGHNTVFWYRQTMMQGLELLAYFRNRAPLDDSGMPKDRFSAEMPDATLATLKIQPSEPRDSAVYFCASGLVRDRALNYGYTFGSGTRLTVV.

This chain connects TRBV9 to TRBJ1-3; D is perhaps TRBD1 (5 bases). The ends were cut back, 3 bases at V and 1 base at J, with 11 bases in the middle. The CDR3 has 15 amino acids. Germline values: CDR1 SGDLS, CDR2 YYNGEE. CDR3 residues: CASSARGGSGNTIYF. CDR3 nucleotides: TGTGCCAGCAGCGCCCGGGGGGGGTCTGGAAACACCATATATTTT.

The chain joins TRBV6-2 or TRBV6-3 to TRBJ1-6; possibly TRBD1 for D (6 bases). Trimming left V 5 bases short and J 7 bases short, with 12 bases between. This CDR3 has 14 residues. Germline CDR1 reads MNHEY; CDR2 reads SVGEGT. CDR3 in DNA: TGTGCCAGCAGTACAGACAGGCTGAATTCACCCCTCCACTTT. Translated: CASSTDRLNSPLHF.

The rearrangement joins TRBV18 to TRBJ1-1; possible D gene TRBD1, 5 bases. The ends were cut back, 3 bases at V and 2 bases at J, with 16 bases in the middle. Germline-derived CDR1 and CDR2 are KGHSH and LQKENI. The CDR3 is made up of 16 amino acids. Here the CDR3 reads CASSPRRAVDNTEAFF. For the CDR3, the DNA is TGTGCCAGCTCACCCCGCAGGGCAGTCGATAACACTGAAGCTTTCTTT. Full variable domain (outside the CDR3, taken from reference TRBV18 and TRBJ1-1): NAGVMQNPRHLVRRRGQEARLRCSPMKGHSHVYWYRQLPEEGLKFMVYLQKENIIDESGMPKERFSAEFPKEGPSILRIQQVVRGDSAAYFCASSPRRAVDNTEAFFGQGTRLTVV.

The V and J genes are TRBV28 and TRBJ1-4; 9 nucleotides align to TRBD1. CDR3 size: 17 residues. The junction had 8 bases not matched to a gene; V was cut back by 6 bases and J by 0 bases. Germline CDR1 MDHEN, CDR2 SYDVKM. DNA for the CDR3: TGTGCCAGCAGCATACAGGGGGCGTTTGCAACTAATGAAAAACTGTTTTTT. Translated: CASSIQGAFATNEKLFF.

The genes are TRBV3-1 (or the pseudogene TRBV3-2) and TRBJ1-1; D not resolved. Per the germline V gene, CDR1 is LGHDT and CDR2 is YNNKEL (reference sequence). Trimming pared 1 base from V and 5 bases from J, leaving 8 bases between. The CDR3 has 13 residues. The CDR3 DNA is TGTGCCAGCAGCCAAGTTGGCGGGACTGAAGCTTTCTTT. It encodes CASSQVGGTEAFF.

This CDR3 reads CATYGSGGYTF. CDR3 in DNA: TGTGCCACCTATGGGAGTGGTGGCTACACCTTC. V usage is TRBV28 and J usage is TRBJ1-2; no reliable D call. Trimming removed 10 bases from V and 7 bases from J, with 13 bases in between. The germline CDR1 and CDR2 sequences are MDHEN and SYDVKM. The CDR3 loop spans 11 amino acids.

The chain is built from TRBV27 and TRBJ2-3, with 7 bases that match TRBD1. Trimming at V came to 6 bases and at J to 5 bases, leaving 5 bases not matched to a gene. Germline CDR1 and CDR2: MNHEY and SMNVEV (reference sequence). The CDR3 totals 13 residues. The CDR3 nucleotides read TGTGCCAGCAGAGATACAGGGGTAGATACGCAGTATTTT. It specifies CASRDTGVDTQYF.

The chain couples TRBV7-2 to TRBJ1-2; D may be TRBD1 (6 bases). This CDR3 region has 14 residues. V was trimmed by 4 bases and J by 3 bases, leaving 12 bases between them. Germline V CDR1 and CDR2: SGHTA, FQGNSA. The CDR3 here is CASSSWDTYYGYTF. The CDR3 DNA reads TGTGCCAGCAGCTCCTGGGACACCTACTATGGCTACACCTTC.